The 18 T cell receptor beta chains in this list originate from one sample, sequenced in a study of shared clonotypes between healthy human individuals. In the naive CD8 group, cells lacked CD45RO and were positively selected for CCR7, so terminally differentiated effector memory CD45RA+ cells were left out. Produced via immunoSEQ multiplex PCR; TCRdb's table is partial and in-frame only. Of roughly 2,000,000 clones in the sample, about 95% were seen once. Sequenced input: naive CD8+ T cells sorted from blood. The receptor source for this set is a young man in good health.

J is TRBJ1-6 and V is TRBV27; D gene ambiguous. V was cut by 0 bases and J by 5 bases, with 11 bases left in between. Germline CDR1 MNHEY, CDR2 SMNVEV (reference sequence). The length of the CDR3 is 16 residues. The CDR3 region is CASSLSAYGDNSPLHF. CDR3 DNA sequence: TGTGCCAGCAGTTTATCCGCCTACGGGGATAATTCACCCCTCCACTTT.

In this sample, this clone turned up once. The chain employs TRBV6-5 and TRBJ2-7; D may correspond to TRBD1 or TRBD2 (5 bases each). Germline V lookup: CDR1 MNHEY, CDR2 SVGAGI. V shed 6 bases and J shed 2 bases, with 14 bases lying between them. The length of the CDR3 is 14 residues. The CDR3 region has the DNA TGTGCCAGCAGCTTCGGGGACGGCGCCTACGAGCAGTACTTC. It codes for CASSFGDGAYEQYF.

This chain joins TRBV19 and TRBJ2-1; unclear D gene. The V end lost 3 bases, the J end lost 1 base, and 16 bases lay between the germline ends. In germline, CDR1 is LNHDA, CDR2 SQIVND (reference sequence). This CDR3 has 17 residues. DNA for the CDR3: TGTGCCAGTAGTATCCCCGCGACGCCGTCGTCCTACAATGAGCAGTTCTTC. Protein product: CASSIPATPSSYNEQFF.

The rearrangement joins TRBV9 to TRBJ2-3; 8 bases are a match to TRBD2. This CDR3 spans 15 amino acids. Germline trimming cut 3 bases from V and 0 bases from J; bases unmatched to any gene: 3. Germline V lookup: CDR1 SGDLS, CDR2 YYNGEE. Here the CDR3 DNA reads TGTGCCAGCAGCGCTGGACTAGCTAGCACAGATACGCAGTATTTT. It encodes CASSAGLASTDTQYF.

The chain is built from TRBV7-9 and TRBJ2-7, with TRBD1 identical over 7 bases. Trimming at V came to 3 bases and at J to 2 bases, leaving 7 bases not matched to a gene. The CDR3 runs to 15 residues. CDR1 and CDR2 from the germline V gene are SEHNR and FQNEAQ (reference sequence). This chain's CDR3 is CASSLAGTVAYEQYF. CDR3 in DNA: TGTGCCAGCAGCTTGGCCGGGACAGTCGCCTACGAGCAGTACTTC.

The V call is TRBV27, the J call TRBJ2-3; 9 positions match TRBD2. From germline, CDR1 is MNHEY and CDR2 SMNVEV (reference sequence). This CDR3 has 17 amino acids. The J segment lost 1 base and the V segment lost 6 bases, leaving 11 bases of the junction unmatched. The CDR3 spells CASSGLAGYRGTDTQYF. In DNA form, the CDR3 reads TGTGCCAGCAGCGGGCTAGCGGGGTATAGGGGCACAGATACGCAGTATTTT.

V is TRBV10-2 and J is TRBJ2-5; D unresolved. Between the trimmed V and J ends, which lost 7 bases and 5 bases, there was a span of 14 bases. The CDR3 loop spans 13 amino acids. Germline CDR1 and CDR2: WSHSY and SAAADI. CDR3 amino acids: CASTEGPRETQYF. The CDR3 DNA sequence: TGCGCCAGCACCGAAGGACCTCGGGAGACCCAGTACTTC.

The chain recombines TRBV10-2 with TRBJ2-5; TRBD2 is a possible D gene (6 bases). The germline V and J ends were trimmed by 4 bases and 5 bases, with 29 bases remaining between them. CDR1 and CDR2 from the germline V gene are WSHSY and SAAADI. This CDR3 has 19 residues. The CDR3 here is CASSGYTEGKAGAGETQYF. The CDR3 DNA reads TGCGCCAGCAGTGGCTATACGGAGGGAAAAGCGGGCGCAGGGGAGACCCAGTACTTC.

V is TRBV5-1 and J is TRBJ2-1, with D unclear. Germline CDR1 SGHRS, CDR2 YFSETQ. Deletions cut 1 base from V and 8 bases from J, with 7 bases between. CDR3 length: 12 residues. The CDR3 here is CASSLKEHEQFF. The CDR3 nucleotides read TGCGCCAGCAGCTTGAAGGAACATGAGCAGTTCTTC.

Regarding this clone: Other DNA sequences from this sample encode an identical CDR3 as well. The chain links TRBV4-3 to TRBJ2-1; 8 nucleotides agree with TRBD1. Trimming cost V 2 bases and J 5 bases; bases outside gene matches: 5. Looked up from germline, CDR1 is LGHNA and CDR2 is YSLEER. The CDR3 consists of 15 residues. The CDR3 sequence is CASSQPGQGNNEQFF. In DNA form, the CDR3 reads TGCGCCAGCAGCCAACCCGGACAGGGCAACAATGAGCAGTTCTTC.

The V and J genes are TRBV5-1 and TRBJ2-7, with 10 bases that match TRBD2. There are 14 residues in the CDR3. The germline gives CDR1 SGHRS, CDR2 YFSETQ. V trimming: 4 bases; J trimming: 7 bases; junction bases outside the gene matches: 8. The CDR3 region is CASSPSGGAREQYF. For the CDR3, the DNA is TGCGCCAGCAGCCCGAGCGGGGGGGCGAGGGAGCAGTACTTC.

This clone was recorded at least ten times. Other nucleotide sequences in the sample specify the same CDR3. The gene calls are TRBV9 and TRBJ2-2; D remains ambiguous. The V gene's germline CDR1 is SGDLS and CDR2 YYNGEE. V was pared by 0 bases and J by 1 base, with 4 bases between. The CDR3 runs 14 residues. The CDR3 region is CASSVGGNTGELFF. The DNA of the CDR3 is TGTGCCAGCAGCGTAGGGGGGAACACCGGGGAGCTGTTTTTT. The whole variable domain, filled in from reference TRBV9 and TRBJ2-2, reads DSGVTQTPKHLITATGQRVTLRCSPRSGDLSVYWYQQSLDQGLQFLIQYYNGEERAKGNILERFSAQQFPDLHSELNLSSLELGDSALYFCASSVGGNTGELFFGEGSRLTVL.

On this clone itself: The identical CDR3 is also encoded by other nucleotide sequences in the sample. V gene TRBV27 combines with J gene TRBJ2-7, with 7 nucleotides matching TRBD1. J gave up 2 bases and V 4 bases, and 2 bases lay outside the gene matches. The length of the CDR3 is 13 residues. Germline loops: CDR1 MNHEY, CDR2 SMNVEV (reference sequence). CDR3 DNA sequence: TGTGCCAGCAGTTCCGACAGGGCCTACGAGCAGTACTTC. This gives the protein CASSSDRAYEQYF.

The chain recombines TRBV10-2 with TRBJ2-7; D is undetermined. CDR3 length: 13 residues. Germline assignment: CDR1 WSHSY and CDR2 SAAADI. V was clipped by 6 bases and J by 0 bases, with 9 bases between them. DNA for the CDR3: TGCGCCAGCAGCCTTGCACTCTCCTACGAGCAGTACTTC. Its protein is CASSLALSYEQYF.

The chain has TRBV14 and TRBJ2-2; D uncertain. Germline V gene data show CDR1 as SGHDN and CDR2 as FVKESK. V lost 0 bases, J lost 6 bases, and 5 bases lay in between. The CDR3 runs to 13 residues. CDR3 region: CASSQDRAGELFF. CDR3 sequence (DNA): TGTGCCAGCAGCCAAGATCGGGCCGGGGAGCTGTTTTTT. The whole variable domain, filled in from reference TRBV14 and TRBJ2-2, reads EAGVTQFPSHSVIEKGQTVTLRCDPISGHDNLYWYRRVMGKEIKFLLHFVKESKQDESGMPNNRFLAERTGGTYSTLKVQPAELEDSGVYFCASSQDRAGELFFGEGSRLTVL.

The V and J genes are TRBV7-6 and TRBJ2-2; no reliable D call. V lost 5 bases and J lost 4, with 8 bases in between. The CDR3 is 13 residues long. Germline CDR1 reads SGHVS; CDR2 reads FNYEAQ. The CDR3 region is CASSQRPTGELFF. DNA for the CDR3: TGTGCCAGCAGCCAGCGACCCACCGGGGAGCTGTTTTTT.

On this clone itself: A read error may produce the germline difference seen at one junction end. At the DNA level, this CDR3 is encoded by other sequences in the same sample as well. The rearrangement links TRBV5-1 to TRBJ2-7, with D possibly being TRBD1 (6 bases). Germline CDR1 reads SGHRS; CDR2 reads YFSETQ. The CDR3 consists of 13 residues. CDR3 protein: CASSLGGHYEQYF. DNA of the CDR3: TGCGCCAGCAGCTTAGGGGGACACTACGAACAGTACTTC.

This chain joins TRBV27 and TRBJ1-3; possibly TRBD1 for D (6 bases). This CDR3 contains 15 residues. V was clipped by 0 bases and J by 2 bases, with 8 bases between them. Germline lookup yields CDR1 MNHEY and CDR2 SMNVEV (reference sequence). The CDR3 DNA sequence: TGTGCCAGCAGTTTATCGGCAGGGGCTGGAAACACCATATATTTT. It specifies CASSLSAGAGNTIYF.